The source of this T cell receptor beta chain is a study of early T cells in non-severe SARS-CoV-2 infection. V lost 5 bases, J lost 4 bases, and 8 bases lay in between. The germline CDR1 and CDR2 sequences are SNHLY and FYNNEI. The CDR3 is 13 residues long. TCRdb used MiXCR to reprocess the 5' RACE reads, holding one entry per CDR3 protein. This sample carries 85,000 to 90,000 distinct CDR3 sequences, about 15% of them seen once, and the ten largest clones take about 6.1%. The chain is built from TRBV2 and TRBJ2-2; D is unclear. This receptor was obtained from an adult who was a healthcare worker with PCR-confirmed SARS-CoV-2 infection or an uninfected control (not recorded which). Sample: whole blood. The CDR3 nucleotides read TGTGCCAGCAGTACGACGTTCACCGGGGAGCTGTTTTTT. Translation: CASSTTFTGELFF.